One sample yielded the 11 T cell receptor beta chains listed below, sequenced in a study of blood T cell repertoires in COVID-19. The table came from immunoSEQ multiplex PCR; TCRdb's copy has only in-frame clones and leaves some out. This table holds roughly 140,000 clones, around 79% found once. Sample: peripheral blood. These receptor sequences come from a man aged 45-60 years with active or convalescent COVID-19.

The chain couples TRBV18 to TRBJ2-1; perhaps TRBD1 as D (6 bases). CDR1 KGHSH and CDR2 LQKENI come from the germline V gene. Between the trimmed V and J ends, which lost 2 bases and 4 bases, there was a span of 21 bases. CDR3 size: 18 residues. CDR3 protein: CASSPLGQGSTLYNEQFF. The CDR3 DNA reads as TGTGCCAGCTCACCATTGGGGCAGGGGTCTACCTTATACAATGAGCAGTTCTTC.

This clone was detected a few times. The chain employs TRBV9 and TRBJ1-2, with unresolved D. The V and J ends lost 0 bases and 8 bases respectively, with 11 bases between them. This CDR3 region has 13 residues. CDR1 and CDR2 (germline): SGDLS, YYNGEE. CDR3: CASSVGLSGGYTF. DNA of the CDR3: TGTGCCAGCAGCGTAGGGTTATCGGGAGGCTACACCTTC.

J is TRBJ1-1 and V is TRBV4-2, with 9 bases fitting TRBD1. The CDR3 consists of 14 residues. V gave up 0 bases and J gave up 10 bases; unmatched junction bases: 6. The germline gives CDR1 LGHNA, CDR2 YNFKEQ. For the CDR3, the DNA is TGTGCCAGCAGCCAAGAGGTACAGGGGGCGCGAGCTTTCTTT. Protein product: CASSQEVQGARAFF.

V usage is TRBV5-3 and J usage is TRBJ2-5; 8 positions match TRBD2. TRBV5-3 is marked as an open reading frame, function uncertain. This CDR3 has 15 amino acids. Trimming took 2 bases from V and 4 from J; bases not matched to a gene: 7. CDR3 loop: CARSFPGGPVETQYF. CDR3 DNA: TGTGCCAGAAGCTTCCCGGGAGGGCCTGTAGAGACCCAGTACTTC.

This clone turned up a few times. CDR3: CASLSGAGGRNTIYF. CDR3 DNA sequence: TGTGCCAGCCTGTCCGGGGCAGGAGGGCGAAACACCATATATTTT. V and J are TRBV19 and TRBJ1-3; possibly TRBD1 for D (5 bases). Germline lookup yields CDR1 LNHDA and CDR2 SQIVND (reference sequence). The CDR3 length is 15 residues. V was pared by 9 bases and J by 5 bases, with 20 bases between.

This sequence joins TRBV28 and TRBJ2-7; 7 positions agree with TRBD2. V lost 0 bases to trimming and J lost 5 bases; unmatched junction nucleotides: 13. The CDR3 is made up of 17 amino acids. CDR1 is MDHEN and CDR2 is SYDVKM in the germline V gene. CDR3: CASSLWIPSGPPHEQYF. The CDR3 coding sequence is TGTGCCAGCAGTTTATGGATCCCTAGCGGACCGCCCCACGAGCAGTACTTC.

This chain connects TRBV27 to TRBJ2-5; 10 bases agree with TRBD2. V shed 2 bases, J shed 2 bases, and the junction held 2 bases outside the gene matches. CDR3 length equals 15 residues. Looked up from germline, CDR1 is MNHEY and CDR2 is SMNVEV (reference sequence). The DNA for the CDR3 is TGTGCCAGCAGTTTAGGACTAGCGGATCAAGAGACCCAGTACTTC. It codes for CASSLGLADQETQYF.

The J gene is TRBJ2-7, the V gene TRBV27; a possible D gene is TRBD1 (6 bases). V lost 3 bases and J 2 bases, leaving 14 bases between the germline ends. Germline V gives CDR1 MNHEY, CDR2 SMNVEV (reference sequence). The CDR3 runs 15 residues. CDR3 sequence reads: CASSLDWGLTYEQYF. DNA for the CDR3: TGTGCCAGCAGTTTGGATTGGGGGCTCACCTACGAGCAGTACTTC.

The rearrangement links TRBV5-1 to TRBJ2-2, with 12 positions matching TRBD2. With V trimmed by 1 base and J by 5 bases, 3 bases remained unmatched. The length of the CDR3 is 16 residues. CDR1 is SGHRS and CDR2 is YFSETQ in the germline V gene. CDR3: CASSLLTSGSTGELFF. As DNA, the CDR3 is TGCGCCAGCAGCTTGTTGACTAGCGGGAGTACCGGGGAGCTGTTTTTT.

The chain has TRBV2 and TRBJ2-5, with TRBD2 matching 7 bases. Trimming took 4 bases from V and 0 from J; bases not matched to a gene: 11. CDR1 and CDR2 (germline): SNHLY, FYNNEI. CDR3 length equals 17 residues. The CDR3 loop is CASSGGGGLSYQETQYF. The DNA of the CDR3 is TGTGCCAGCAGTGGGGGCGGGGGACTTTCGTACCAAGAGACCCAGTACTTC. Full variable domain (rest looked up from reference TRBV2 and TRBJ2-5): EPEVTQTPSHQVTQMGQEVILRCVPISNHLYFYWYRQILGQKVEFLVSFYNNEISEKSEIFDDQFSVERPDGSNFTLKIRSTKLEDSAMYFCASSGGGGLSYQETQYFGPGTRLLVL.

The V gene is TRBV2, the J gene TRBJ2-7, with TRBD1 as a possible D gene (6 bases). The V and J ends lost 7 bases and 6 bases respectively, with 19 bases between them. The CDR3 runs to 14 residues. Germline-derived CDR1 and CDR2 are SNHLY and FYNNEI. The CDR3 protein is CASNQWQGFFEQYF. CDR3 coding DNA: TGTGCCAGCAACCAGTGGCAGGGGTTCTTCGAGCAGTACTTC.